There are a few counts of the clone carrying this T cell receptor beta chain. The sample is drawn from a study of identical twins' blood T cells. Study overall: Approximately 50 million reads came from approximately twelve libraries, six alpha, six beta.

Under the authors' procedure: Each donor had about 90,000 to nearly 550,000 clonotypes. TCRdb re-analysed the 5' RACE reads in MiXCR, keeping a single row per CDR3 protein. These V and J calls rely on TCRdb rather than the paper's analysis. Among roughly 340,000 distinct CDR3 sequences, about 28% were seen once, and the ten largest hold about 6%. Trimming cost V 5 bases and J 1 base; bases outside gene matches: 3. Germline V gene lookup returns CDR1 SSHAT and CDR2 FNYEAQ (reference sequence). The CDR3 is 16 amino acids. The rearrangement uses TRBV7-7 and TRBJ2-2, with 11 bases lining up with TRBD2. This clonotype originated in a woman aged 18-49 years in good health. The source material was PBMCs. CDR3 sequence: CASSPGLAGNTGELFF. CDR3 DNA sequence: TGTGCCAGCAGCCCAGGACTAGCGGGGAACACCGGGGAGCTGTTTTTT.